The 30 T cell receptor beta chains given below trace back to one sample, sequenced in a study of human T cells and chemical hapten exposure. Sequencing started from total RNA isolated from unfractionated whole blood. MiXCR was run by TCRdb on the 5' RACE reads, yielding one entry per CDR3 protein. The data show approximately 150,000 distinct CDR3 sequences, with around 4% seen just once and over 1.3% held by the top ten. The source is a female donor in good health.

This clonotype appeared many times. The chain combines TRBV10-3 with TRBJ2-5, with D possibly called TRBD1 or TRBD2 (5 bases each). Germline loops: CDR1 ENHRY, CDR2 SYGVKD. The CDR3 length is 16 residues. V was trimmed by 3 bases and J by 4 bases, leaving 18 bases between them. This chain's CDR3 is CAISESKRGTGETQYF. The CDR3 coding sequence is TGTGCCATCAGTGAAAGTAAGAGGGGTACTGGAGAGACCCAGTACTTC.

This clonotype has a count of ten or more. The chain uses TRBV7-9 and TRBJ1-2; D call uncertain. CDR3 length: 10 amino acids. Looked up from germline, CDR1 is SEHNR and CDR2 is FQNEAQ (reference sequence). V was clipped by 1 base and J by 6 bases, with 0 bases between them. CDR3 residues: CASSLDGYTF. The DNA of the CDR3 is TGTGCCAGCAGCTTAGATGGCTACACCTTC.

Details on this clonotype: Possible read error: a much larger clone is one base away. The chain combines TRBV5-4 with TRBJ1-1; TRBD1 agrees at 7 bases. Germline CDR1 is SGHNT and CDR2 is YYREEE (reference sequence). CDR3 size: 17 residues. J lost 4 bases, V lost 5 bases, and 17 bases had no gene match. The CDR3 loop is CASRRLGGRGSGTEAFF. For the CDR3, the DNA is TGTGCCAGCAGGAGATTGGGGGGCAGGGGGTCGGGCACTGAAGCTTTCTTT.

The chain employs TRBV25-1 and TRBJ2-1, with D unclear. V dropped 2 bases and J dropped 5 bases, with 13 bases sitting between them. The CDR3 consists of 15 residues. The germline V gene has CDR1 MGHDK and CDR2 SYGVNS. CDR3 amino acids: CASSEPRLRDNEQFF. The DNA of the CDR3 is TGTGCCAGCAGTGAACCGCGACTCCGTGACAATGAGCAGTTCTTC.

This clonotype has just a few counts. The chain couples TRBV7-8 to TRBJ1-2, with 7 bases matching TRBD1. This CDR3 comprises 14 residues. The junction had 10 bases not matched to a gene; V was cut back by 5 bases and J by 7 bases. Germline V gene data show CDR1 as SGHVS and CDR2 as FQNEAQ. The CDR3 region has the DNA TGTGCCAGCAGCGTCGGACAGGCTTGGCCTGGCTACACCTTC. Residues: CASSVGQAWPGYTF.

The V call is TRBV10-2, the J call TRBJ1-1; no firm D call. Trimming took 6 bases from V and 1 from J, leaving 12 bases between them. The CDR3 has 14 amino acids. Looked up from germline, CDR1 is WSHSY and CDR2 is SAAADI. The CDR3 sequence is CASREGYWNTEAFF. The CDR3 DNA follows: TGCGCCAGCAGGGAGGGATATTGGAACACTGAAGCTTTCTTT.

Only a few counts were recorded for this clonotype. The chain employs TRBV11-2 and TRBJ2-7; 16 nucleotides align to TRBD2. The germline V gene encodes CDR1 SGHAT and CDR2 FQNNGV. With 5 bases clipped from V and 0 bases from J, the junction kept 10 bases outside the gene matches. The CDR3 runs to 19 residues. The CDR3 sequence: CASSAAGTSGGDPSYEQYF. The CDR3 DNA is TGTGCCAGCAGCGCAGCCGGGACTAGCGGGGGGGACCCCTCCTACGAGCAGTACTTC.

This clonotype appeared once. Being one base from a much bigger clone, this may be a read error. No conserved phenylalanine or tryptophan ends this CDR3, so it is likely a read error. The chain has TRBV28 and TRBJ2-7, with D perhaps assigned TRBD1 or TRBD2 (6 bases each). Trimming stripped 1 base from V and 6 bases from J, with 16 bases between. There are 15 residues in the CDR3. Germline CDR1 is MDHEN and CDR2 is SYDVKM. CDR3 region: CASSLYPGASVEQYL. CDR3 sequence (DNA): TGTGCCAGCAGTTTATATCCGGGGGCGTCGGTCGAGCAGTACCTC.

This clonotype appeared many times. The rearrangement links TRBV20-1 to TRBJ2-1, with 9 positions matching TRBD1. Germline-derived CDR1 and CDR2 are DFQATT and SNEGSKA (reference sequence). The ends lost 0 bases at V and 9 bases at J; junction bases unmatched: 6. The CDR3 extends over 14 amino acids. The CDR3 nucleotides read TGCAGTGCTAGAGATGACAGGGGGGGGGGTGAGCAGTTCTTC. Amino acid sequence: CSARDDRGGGEQFF.

DNA of the CDR3: TGCAGCGTAGTAAGAGCAGGGGCCACCGGGGAGCTGTTTTTT. This gives the protein CSVVRAGATGELFF. This chain connects TRBV29-1 to TRBJ2-2; D might be TRBD1 (6 bases). The V gene lost 6 bases and the J gene lost 4 bases, with 15 bases spanning the gap. CDR3 length: 14 amino acids. CDR1 and CDR2 (germline): SQVTM, ANQGSEA.

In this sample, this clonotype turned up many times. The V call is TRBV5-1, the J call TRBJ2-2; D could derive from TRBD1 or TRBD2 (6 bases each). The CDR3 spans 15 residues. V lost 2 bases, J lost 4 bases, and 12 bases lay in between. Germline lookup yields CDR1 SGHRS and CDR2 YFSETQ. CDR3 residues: CASSFFPGATGELFF. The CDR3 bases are TGCGCCAGCAGCTTCTTCCCGGGGGCCACCGGGGAGCTGTTTTTT.

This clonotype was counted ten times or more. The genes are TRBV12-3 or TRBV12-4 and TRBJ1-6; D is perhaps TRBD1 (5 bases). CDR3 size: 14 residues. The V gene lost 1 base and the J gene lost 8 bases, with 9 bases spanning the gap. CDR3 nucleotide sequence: TGTGCCAGCAGTTTAGAAGGGGCGGATTCACCCCTCCACTTT. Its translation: CASSLEGADSPLHF.

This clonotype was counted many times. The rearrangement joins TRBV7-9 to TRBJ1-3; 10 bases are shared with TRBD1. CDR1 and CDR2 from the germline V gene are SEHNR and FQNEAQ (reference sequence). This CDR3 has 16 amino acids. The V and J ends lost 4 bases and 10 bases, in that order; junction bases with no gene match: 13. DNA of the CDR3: TGTGCCAGCAGCTCCCGGGACAGGGGCCCTGCGGGGACCATATATTTT. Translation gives CASSSRDRGPAGTIYF. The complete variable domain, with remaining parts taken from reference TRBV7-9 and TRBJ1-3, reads DTGVSQNPRHKITKRGQNVTFRCDPISEHNRLYWYRQTLGQGPEFLTYFQNEAQLEKSRLLSDRFSAERPKGSFSTLEIQRTEQGDSAMYLCASSSRDRGPAGTIYFGEGSWLTVV.

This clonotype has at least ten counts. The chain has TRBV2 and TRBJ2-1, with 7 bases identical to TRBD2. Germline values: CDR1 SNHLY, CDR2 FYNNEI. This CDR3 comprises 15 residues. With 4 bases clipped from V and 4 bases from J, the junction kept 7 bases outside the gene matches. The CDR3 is CASSVLPSGYNEQFF. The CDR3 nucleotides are TGTGCCAGCAGTGTTCTGCCTAGCGGATACAATGAGCAGTTCTTC.

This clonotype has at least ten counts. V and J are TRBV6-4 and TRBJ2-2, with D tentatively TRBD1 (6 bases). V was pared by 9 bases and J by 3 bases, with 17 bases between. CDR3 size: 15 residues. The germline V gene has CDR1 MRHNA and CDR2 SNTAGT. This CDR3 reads CASSTGSGDTGELFF. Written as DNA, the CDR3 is TGTGCCAGTTCTACAGGGAGTGGTGACACCGGGGAGCTGTTTTTT.

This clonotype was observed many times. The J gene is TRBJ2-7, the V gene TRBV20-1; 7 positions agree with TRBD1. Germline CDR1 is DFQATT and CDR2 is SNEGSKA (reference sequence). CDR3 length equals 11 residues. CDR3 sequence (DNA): TGCAGCCCCGCGACAGGGCTCGAGCAGTACTTC. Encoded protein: CSPATGLEQYF.

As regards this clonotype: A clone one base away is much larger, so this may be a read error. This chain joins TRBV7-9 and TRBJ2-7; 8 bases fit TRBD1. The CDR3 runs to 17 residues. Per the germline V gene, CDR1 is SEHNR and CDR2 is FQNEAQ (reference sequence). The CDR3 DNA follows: TGTGCCAGCACCTTAAAGGACAGGGCCGATATCCATTACGAGCAGTACTTC. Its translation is CASTLKDRADIHYEQYF.

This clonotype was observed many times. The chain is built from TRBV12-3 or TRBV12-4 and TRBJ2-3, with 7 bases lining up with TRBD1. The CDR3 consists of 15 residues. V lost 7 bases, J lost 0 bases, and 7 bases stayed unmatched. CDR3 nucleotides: TGTGCCAGCAACCCCCTCAGGGGGAGCACAGATACGCAGTATTTT. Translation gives CASNPLRGSTDTQYF.

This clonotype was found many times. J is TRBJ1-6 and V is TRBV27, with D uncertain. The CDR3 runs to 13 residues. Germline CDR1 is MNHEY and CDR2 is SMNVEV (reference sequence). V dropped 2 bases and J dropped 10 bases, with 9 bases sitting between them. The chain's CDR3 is CASSLGPRSPLHF. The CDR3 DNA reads TGTGCCAGCAGTTTAGGCCCAAGGTCACCCCTCCACTTT.

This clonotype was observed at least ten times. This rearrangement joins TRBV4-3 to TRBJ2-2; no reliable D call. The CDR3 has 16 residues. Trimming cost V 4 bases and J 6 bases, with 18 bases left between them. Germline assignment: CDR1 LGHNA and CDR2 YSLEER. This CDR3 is CASSLQQQALAGELFF. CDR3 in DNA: TGCGCCAGCAGCCTACAGCAGCAGGCCCTGGCCGGGGAGCTGTTTTTT.

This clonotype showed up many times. The DNA of the CDR3 is TGCAGCGTTGAAGGGGCAGAGAACACCGGGGAGCTGTTTTTT. Residues: CSVEGAENTGELFF. V usage is TRBV29-1 and J usage is TRBJ2-2; no reliable D call. The CDR3 contains 14 residues. The germline V gene has CDR1 SQVTM and CDR2 ANQGSEA. The V and J ends lost 1 base and 1 base respectively, with 7 bases between them.

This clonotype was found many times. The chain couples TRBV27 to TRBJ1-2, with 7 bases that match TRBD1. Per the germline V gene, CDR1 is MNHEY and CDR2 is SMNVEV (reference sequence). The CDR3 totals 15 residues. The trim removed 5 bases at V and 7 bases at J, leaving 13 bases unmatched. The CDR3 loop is CASSPVGTGDAGYTF. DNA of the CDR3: TGTGCCAGCAGTCCCGTGGGTACAGGGGATGCTGGCTACACCTTC.

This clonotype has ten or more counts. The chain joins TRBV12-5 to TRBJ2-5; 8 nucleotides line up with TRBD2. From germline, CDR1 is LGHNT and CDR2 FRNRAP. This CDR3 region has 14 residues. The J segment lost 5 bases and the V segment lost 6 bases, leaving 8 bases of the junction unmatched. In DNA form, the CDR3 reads TGTGCTAGTGGGCGGACGGCGGGAGGTGAGACCCAGTACTTC. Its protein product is CASGRTAGGETQYF.

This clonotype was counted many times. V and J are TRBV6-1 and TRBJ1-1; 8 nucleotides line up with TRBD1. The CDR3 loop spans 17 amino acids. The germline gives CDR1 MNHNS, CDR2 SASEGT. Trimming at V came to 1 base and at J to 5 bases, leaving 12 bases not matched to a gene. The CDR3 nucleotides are TGTGCCAGCAGTGAAGGGAGGACAGGGTATTTGAGGACTGAAGCTTTCTTT. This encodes CASSEGRTGYLRTEAFF.

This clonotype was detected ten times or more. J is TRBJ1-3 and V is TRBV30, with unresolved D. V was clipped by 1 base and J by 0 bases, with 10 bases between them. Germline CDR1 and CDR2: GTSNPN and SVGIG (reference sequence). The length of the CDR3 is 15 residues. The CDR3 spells CAWSGQISSGNTIYF. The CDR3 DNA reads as TGTGCCTGGAGTGGGCAGATATCCTCTGGAAACACCATATATTTT.

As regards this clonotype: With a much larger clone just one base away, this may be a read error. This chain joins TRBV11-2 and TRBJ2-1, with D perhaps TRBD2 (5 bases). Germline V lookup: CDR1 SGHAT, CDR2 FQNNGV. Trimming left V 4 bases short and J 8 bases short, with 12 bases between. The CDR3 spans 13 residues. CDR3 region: CASSWECGHEQFF. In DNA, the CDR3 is TGTGCCAGCAGCTGGGAGTGCGGGCATGAGCAGTTCTTC.

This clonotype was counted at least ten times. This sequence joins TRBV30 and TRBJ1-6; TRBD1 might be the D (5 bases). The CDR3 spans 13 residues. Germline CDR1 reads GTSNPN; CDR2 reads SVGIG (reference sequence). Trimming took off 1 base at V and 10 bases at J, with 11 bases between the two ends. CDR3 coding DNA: TGTGCCTGGAGTGCAAGGGACGGCTCACCCCTCCACTTT. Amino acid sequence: CAWSARDGSPLHF.

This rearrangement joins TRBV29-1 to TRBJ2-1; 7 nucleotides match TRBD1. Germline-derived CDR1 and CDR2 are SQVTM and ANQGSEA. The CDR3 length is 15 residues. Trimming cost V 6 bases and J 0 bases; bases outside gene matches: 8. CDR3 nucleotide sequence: TGCAGCGTGACGGGGACAGAGAGCTCCTACAATGAGCAGTTCTTC. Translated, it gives CSVTGTESSYNEQFF.

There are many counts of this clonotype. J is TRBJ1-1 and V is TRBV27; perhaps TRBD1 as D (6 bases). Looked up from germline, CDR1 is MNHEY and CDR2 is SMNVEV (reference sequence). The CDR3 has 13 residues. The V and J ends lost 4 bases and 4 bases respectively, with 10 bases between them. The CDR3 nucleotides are TGTGCCAGCAGTTCAGGGGACCTCACTGAAGCTTTCTTT. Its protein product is CASSSGDLTEAFF.

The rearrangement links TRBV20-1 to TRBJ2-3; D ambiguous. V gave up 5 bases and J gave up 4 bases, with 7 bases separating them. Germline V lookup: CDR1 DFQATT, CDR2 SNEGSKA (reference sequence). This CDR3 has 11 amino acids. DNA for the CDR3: TGCAGTGCTCGATATTCAGATACGCAGTATTTT. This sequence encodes CSARYSDTQYF.